Listed below are T cell receptor beta chains from one sample, sequenced in a study of vaccination effects on CD4 cells after COVID-19. Which antigens these TCRs recognize remains unknown. The repertoire was sequenced with immunoSEQ multiplex PCR; TCRdb's copy has only in-frame clones and lacks some. The sample consists of 30,000 to 40,000 clones, around 67% of them appearing once. Sequenced material: CD4+ T cells from PBMCs cultured with SARS-CoV-2 spike peptides, taken before COVID-19 vaccination. The receptor source for this set is a human donor who received a COVID-19 vaccine. The CDR3 runs from the conserved cysteine through the conserved F or W. D genes are given only for firm matches. Expanded clones are given a class, and other clones once, few, many or no size at all.

V gene	D gene	clone size	J gene	CDR3 DNA	CDR3 protein
TRBV7-9	.	.	TRBJ2-5	TGTGCCAGCAGCCAGGGGGGGGGAGAGACCCAGTACTTC	CASSQGGGETQYF
TRBV19	.	.	TRBJ2-7	TGTGCCAGTAGTACCTCCTGGGGAAGTGGAGAGCAGTACTTC	CASSTSWGSGEQYF
TRBV21-1	.	.	TRBJ2-3	TGTGCCAGCAGGGGTATCGGAACAGATACGCAGTATTTT	CASRGIGTDTQYF
TRBV4-3	TRBD1	few	TRBJ1-2	TGCGCCAGCAGCCAAGATTTCAGACAGGGGGATTATGGCTACACCTTC	CASSQDFRQGDYGYTF
TRBV11-2	.	.	TRBJ2-3	TGTGCCAGCAGCTTTGTGACGGGAGGCACAGATACGCAGTATTTT	CASSFVTGGTDTQYF
TRBV5-1	.	few	TRBJ1-1	TGCGCCAGCAGCTTCGCCTTGAACACTGAAGCTTTCTTT	CASSFALNTEAFF
TRBV11-2	TRBD1	.	TRBJ2-1	TGTGCCAGCAGCATGGGACAGGGGTCCTACAATGAGCAGTTCTTC	CASSMGQGSYNEQFF
TRBV12-3/TRBV12-4	.	.	TRBJ2-4	TGTGCCAGCGGGACCGACCTACACATTCAGTACTTC	CASGTDLHIQYF
TRBV2	.	.	TRBJ1-1	TGTGCCAGCAGTGAAACCGGGGCAGCGAACACTGAAGCTTTCTTT	CASSETGAANTEAFF
TRBV19	.	.	TRBJ1-4	TGTGCCAGTAGTATAGTTGGGACTGGTGTTGAAAAACTGTTTTTT	CASSIVGTGVEKLFF
TRBV6-5	.	.	TRBJ1-1	TGTGCCAGCAGTTACTCCCGTTGGACTTTCTTT	CASSYSRWTFF
TRBV10-1	TRBD1	.	TRBJ2-5	TGCGCCAGCAGTGAGTCCGGACAGGGTGAGGCCCAGTACTTC	CASSESGQGEAQYF
TRBV2	TRBD1	.	TRBJ2-2	TGTGCCAGCACCTTCGACAGGGCGGAGGACGGGGAGCTGTTTTTT	CASTFDRAEDGELFF
TRBV19	.	.	TRBJ1-5	TGTGCCAGTAGTATTCTATTGGTTATTCAGCCCCAGCATTTT	CASSILLVIQPQHF
TRBV1	.	.	TRBJ2-3	TGCACCAGCAGCCAAGTCCCCCCCGGGACTAGCGGGGGGGCCATGTTCCAAGATACGCAGTATTTT	CTSSQVPPGTSGGAMFQDTQYF
TRBV7-9	TRBD1	.	TRBJ1-2	TGTGCCAGCAGCCTCCGGGACAGGGCCTATGGCTACACCTTC	CASSLRDRAYGYTF
TRBV6-2/TRBV6-3	TRBD2	.	TRBJ2-2	TGTGCCAGCAGTCCGGGACTAGCGGGGGGCGCCCTCGGTAGGAGGGAGCTGTTTTTT	CASSPGLAGGALGRRELFF
TRBV6-2/TRBV6-3	.	.	TRBJ2-1	TGTGCCAGCAGTTACTCCAGGGTTGGCTCCAATGAGCAGTTCTTC	CASSYSRVGSNEQFF
TRBV30	.	.	TRBJ1-5	TGTGCCTGGACCGGGGGTCCCAATCAGCCCCAGCATTTT	CAWTGGPNQPQHF
TRBV11-2	.	few	TRBJ2-5	TGTGCCAGCAGCCCTATGACAGGGAGGCAAGAGACCCAGTACTTC	CASSPMTGRQETQYF
TRBV25-1	.	.	TRBJ1-1	TGTGCCAGCAGTGAATCGGGGGTTTCCAGGACTGAAGCTTTCTTT	CASSESGVSRTEAFF
TRBV7-9	.	.	TRBJ1-2	TGTGCCAGCAGCTTATTTGGGGACACACCTAACTATGGCTACACCTTC	CASSLFGDTPNYGYTF
TRBV30	TRBD1	many	TRBJ1-4	TGTGCCTGGAGTGATACAGGGGGCGCTAATGAAAAACTGTTTTTT	CAWSDTGGANEKLFF
TRBV5-1	.	.	TRBJ1-1	TGCGCCAGCAGCTTGGAGGCCAGGGGGAACACTGAAGCTTTCTTT	CASSLEARGNTEAFF
TRBV28	.	.	TRBJ1-2	TGTGCCAGCAGTTTTTCCAGTGGTAACTATGGCTACACCTTC	CASSFSSGNYGYTF
TRBV19	.	few	TRBJ1-2	TGTGCCAGTAGTGAGCGGAACTATGGCTACACCTTC	CASSERNYGYTF
TRBV12-5	.	.	TRBJ2-2	TGTGCTAGTGGTTTGGTATTGGGGCAGCTGGCGAACACCGGGGAGCTGTTTTTT	CASGLVLGQLANTGELFF
TRBV9	TRBD1	once	TRBJ1-3	TGTGCCAGCAGCGTAGGTACAGGGGCCTCTGGAAACACCATATATTTT	CASSVGTGASGNTIYF
TRBV9	TRBD2	few	TRBJ2-1	TGTGCCAGCAGCGTAGCACTAGCGGGAGATGGGAATGAGCAGTTCTTC	CASSVALAGDGNEQFF
TRBV11-1	.	.	TRBJ1-3	TGTGCCAGCAGCCTCGGGACATCTGGAAACACCATATATTTT	CASSLGTSGNTIYF
TRBV5-4	.	few	TRBJ1-2	TGTGCCAGCAGCCGAGAAGGGGGTAACTATGGCTACACCTTC	CASSREGGNYGYTF
TRBV11-1	.	.	TRBJ1-6	TGTGCCAGCAGTTGGGACCCTGGTTCACCCCTCCACTTT	CASSWDPGSPLHF
TRBV7-7	TRBD2	.	TRBJ2-1	TGTGCTAGCAGCCCGGGGCGACTAGCGGGAAGGGATGAGCAGTTCTTC	CASSPGRLAGRDEQFF
TRBV6-5	.	few	TRBJ2-2	TGTGCCAGCAGTCTCCGGGGGGCCACCGGGGAGCTGTTTTTT	CASSLRGATGELFF
TRBV5-5	TRBD1	.	TRBJ1-4	TGTGCCAGCAGCTTACAGGGGGCGGCTGAAAAACTGTTTTTT	CASSLQGAAEKLFF
TRBV5-1	.	.	TRBJ2-1	TGCGCCAGCAGCCCCCCGACTGCTTACAATGAGCAGTTCTTC	CASSPPTAYNEQFF
TRBV28	.	.	TRBJ1-1	TGTGCCAGCAGTTTGGGTAGGCAGAGCGAGAGAGCTTTCTTT	CASSLGRQSERAFF
TRBV3-1/TRBV3-2	TRBD2	.	TRBJ2-3	TGTGCCAGCAGCCCGACTAGCGGGGGCAGCACAGATACGCAGTATTTT	CASSPTSGGSTDTQYF
TRBV9	.	few	TRBJ2-1	TGTGCCAGCAGCTTCTCAGACTACAATGAGCAGTTCTTC	CASSFSDYNEQFF
TRBV5-1	.	.	TRBJ1-1	TGCGCCAGCAGCCTTGACAGAAACACTGAAGCTTTCTTT	CASSLDRNTEAFF
TRBV29-1	.	.	TRBJ2-7	TGCAGCGTTGAGTCTTTCCAGGGGGGTTACGAGCAGTACTTC	CSVESFQGGYEQYF
TRBV24-1	.	.	TRBJ2-7	TGTGCCACCAGTGATTCCTCAATATACGAGCAGTACTTC	CATSDSSIYEQYF
TRBV28	TRBD2	.	TRBJ2-7	TGTGCCAGCAGTTTAGTGGCGCTCATGGCGGGAGGGCCCAAGAGTGAGCAGTACTTC	CASSLVALMAGGPKSEQYF
TRBV5-4	TRBD2	.	TRBJ2-5	TGTGCCAGCAGCTTGGGAGCTAGCGGGGGGAAGGAGACCCAGTACTTC	CASSLGASGGKETQYF
TRBV9	TRBD1	.	TRBJ1-3	TGTGCCAGCAGCGTAGGAAGTCAGGGGGCGATCTCTGGAAACACCATATATTTT	CASSVGSQGAISGNTIYF
TRBV10-1	.	few	TRBJ1-1	TGCGCCAGCATCACCTTGGACAGATTCAACACTGAAGCTTTCTTT	CASITLDRFNTEAFF